The 21 T cell receptor beta chains listed next were all sequenced from one sample in a study of cytotoxic CD8 clonotypes in ibrutinib-treated CLL. Some clones are missing from TCRdb's copy, which holds only in-frame ones; the method was immunoSEQ multiplex PCR. Of tens of thousands of clones detected, around three quarters appear once; the ten largest clones hold less than 65%. The sample in question was PBMCs, obtained after 24 months of ibrutinib treatment. Source of these receptors: a human donor with chronic lymphocytic leukemia.

CDR3 DNA: TGTGCCAGCAGCTCGGATGAGCAGTACTTC. Its protein is CASSSDEQYF. V and J are TRBV11-3 and TRBJ2-7; D is uncertain. The germline gives CDR1 SGHNT, CDR2 YENEEA. The CDR3 is made up of 10 amino acids. V shed 4 bases and J shed 7 bases, with 5 bases lying between them.

The DNA of the CDR3 is TGTGCCAGCTCACCAAGAGCGGGTGACAACACCGGGGAGCTGTTTTTT. Translated, it gives CASSPRAGDNTGELFF. The V gene is TRBV18, the J gene TRBJ2-2, with TRBD2 as a possible D gene (6 bases). This CDR3 has 16 amino acids. V was cut by 2 bases and J by 2 bases, with 12 bases left in between. Germline CDR1 reads KGHSH; CDR2 reads LQKENI.

The table lists this clone with a few counts. The chain joins TRBV27 to TRBJ1-2; possibly TRBD1 for D (5 bases). Germline V gene lookup returns CDR1 MNHEY and CDR2 SMNVEV (reference sequence). Trimming took off 3 bases at V and 7 bases at J, with 12 bases between the two ends. The CDR3 sequence is 13 residues long. The CDR3 coding sequence is TGTGCCAGCAGTTTGCCAACGGGACGTGGCTACACCTTC. The encoded protein is CASSLPTGRGYTF.

The CDR3 DNA sequence: TGTGCCAGCAGTCGGACAGGGGATTTCATTCAGTACTTC. Translating gives CASSRTGDFIQYF. This sequence joins TRBV9 and TRBJ2-4, with 9 bases lining up with TRBD1. The germline gives CDR1 SGDLS, CDR2 YYNGEE. Trimming took 5 bases from V and 9 from J; bases not matched to a gene: 6. This CDR3 is built from 13 residues.

This sequence joins TRBV6-4 and TRBJ2-1; D perhaps matches TRBD2 (7 bases). Per the germline V gene, CDR1 is MRHNA and CDR2 is SNTAGT. Between the trimmed V and J ends, which lost 2 bases and 4 bases, there was a span of 12 bases. This CDR3 is built from 15 residues. The CDR3 nucleotides read TGTGCCAGCAGTGACAGGGGGGGCTGGTACAATGAGCAGTTCTTC. This gives the protein CASSDRGGWYNEQFF.

This clone has just one count. This chain links TRBV9 with TRBJ2-2; tentatively, D is TRBD1 or TRBD2 (7 bases each). V lost 4 bases, J lost 6 bases, and 22 bases lay in between. This CDR3 is 17 amino acids long. CDR1 is SGDLS, CDR2 YYNGEE, per germline. As DNA, the CDR3 is TGTGCCAGCAGCTCCAGGGGGGGCGGTCCTATCGCCGGGGAGCTGTTTTTT. It translates to CASSSRGGGPIAGELFF.

The V gene is TRBV5-1, the J gene TRBJ2-3; D may be TRBD1 or TRBD2 (5 bases each). The CDR3 is 16 residues long. V lost 0 bases to trimming and J lost 0 bases, with 11 bases between them. The germline CDR1 and CDR2 sequences are SGHRS and YFSETQ. The CDR3 region has the DNA TGCGCCAGCAGCTTGGAGGGGACCTCTAGCACAGATACGCAGTATTTT. This gives the protein CASSLEGTSSTDTQYF. Using reference TRBV5-1 and TRBJ2-3 for the parts outside the CDR3, the full variable domain is KAGVTQTPRYLIKTRGQQVTLSCSPISGHRSVSWYQQTPGQGLQFLFEYFSETQRNKGNFPGRFSGRQFSNSRSEMNVSTLELGDSALYLCASSLEGTSSTDTQYFGPGTRLTVL.

This sequence joins TRBV7-2 and TRBJ2-1, with a weak D call TRBD2 (6 bases). With 5 bases removed from V and 4 bases from J, the gap between germline ends came to 18 bases. The CDR3 length is 16 residues. Germline V lookup: CDR1 SGHTA, CDR2 FQGNSA. This CDR3 reads CASSASAGTPYNEQFF. As DNA, the CDR3 is TGTGCCAGCAGCGCCTCCGCCGGGACTCCATACAATGAGCAGTTCTTC.

The chain uses TRBV18 and TRBJ2-3; D gene uncertain. The CDR3 is 15 residues long. Germline lookup yields CDR1 KGHSH and CDR2 LQKENI. V was shortened by 6 bases and J by 5 bases, with 18 bases between the two germline ends. CDR3 protein: CASSYRANLQDTQYF. Written as DNA, the CDR3 is TGTGCCAGCTCCTACCGGGCGAATCTTCAAGATACGCAGTATTTT.

The chain uses TRBV6-1 and TRBJ1-2; 8 positions match TRBD1. V lost 6 bases and J lost 5; bases outside the gene matches: 8. CDR3 size: 14 residues. Germline V gene sequence: CDR1 MNHNS, CDR2 SASEGT. CDR3 residues: CASSSGQGTYGYTF. CDR3 DNA sequence: TGTGCCAGCAGCTCCGGACAGGGAACATATGGCTACACCTTC.

This rearrangement joins TRBV4-3 to TRBJ2-3; D call uncertain. The germline CDR1 and CDR2 sequences are LGHNA and YSLEER. This CDR3 has 16 residues. V was shortened by 1 base and J by 0 bases, with 11 bases between the two germline ends. In DNA form, the CDR3 reads TGCGCCAGCAGCCAAGGCCCGGCAGAAAGCACAGATACGCAGTATTTT. Its protein product is CASSQGPAESTDTQYF.

This clone was seen just once. The genes are TRBV9 and TRBJ2-3; tentatively, D is TRBD1 (5 bases). The CDR3 totals 14 residues. Germline assignment: CDR1 SGDLS and CDR2 YYNGEE. V shed 4 bases and J shed 6 bases, with 15 bases lying between them. For the CDR3, the DNA is TGTGCCAGCAGCTCGGCCCAGGGCGGCGATACGCAGTATTTT. Amino acids: CASSSAQGGDTQYF.

The chain is built from TRBV28 and TRBJ1-4; 8 positions agree with TRBD1. Trimming removed 5 bases from V and 6 bases from J; junction bases left unmatched: 11. Germline V lookup: CDR1 MDHEN, CDR2 SYDVKM. The CDR3 sequence is 16 residues long. The DNA of the CDR3 is TGTGCCAGCAGTACCTCTGACAGGGGTCGGGATGAAAAACTGTTTTTT. It specifies CASSTSDRGRDEKLFF. Full variable domain (outside the CDR3, taken from reference TRBV28 and TRBJ1-4): DVKVTQSSRYLVKRTGEKVFLECVQDMDHENMFWYRQDPGLGLRLIYFSYDVKMKEKGDIPEGYSVSREKKERFSLILESASTNQTSMYLCASSTSDRGRDEKLFFGSGTQLSVL.

This clone has a handful of counts. The chain carries TRBV28 and TRBJ2-7; D ambiguous. V was trimmed by 6 bases and J by 3 bases, leaving 6 bases between them. The CDR3 contains 11 residues. Germline V gene data show CDR1 as MDHEN and CDR2 as SYDVKM. The CDR3 DNA follows: TGTGCCAGCAGGGGGAACTACGAGCAGTACTTC. Translated, it gives CASRGNYEQYF.

This chain links TRBV7-2 with TRBJ2-3; D possibly matches TRBD1 or TRBD2 (5 bases each). Per germline, CDR1 SGHTA and CDR2 FQGNSA. V was pared by 1 base and J by 6 bases, with 8 bases between. The CDR3 is made up of 13 amino acids. CDR3 coding DNA: TGTGCCAGCAGCTTAGGGGGGTGGGATACGCAGTATTTT. Translation gives CASSLGGWDTQYF.

V gene TRBV11-3 combines with J gene TRBJ2-7; 12 nucleotides line up with TRBD1. The ends lost 4 bases at V and 6 bases at J; junction bases unmatched: 4. This CDR3 comprises 14 residues. The V gene's germline CDR1 is SGHNT and CDR2 YENEEA. The CDR3 DNA is TGTGCCAGCAGCTCCGGGACAGGGGGCCGCGAGCAGTACTTC. Its translation is CASSSGTGGREQYF.

This clone was observed a handful of times. V usage is TRBV6-1 and J usage is TRBJ2-2; D not resolved. The V gene lost 6 bases and the J gene lost 1 base, with 6 bases spanning the gap. The length of the CDR3 is 13 residues. CDR1 MNHNS and CDR2 SASEGT come from the germline V gene. CDR3: CASSEVNTGELFF. The CDR3 DNA reads TGTGCCAGCAGCGAGGTGAACACCGGGGAGCTGTTTTTT.

The V and J genes are TRBV6-5 and TRBJ1-5, with 9 bases identical to TRBD1. There are 15 residues in the CDR3. With V trimmed by 1 base and J by 7 bases, 5 bases remained unmatched. Germline lookup yields CDR1 MNHEY and CDR2 SVGAGI. Here the CDR3 reads CASSYWDRDGQPQHF. The CDR3 DNA reads as TGTGCCAGCAGTTACTGGGACAGGGACGGGCAGCCCCAGCATTTT.

V gene TRBV5-1 combines with J gene TRBJ1-1; D gene uncertain. Looked up from germline, CDR1 is SGHRS and CDR2 is YFSETQ. Trimming removed 4 bases from V and 1 base from J, with 8 bases in between. The CDR3 extends over 13 amino acids. The CDR3 coding sequence is TGCGCCAGCAGCCCTAGTGGGAACACTGAAGCTTTCTTT. Translated: CASSPSGNTEAFF.

V usage is TRBV13 and J usage is TRBJ2-1; 8 bases line up with TRBD2. J lost 1 base, V lost 3 bases, and 11 bases had no gene match. This CDR3 has 18 residues. Germline V lookup: CDR1 PRHDT, CDR2 FYEKMQ (reference sequence). In DNA form, the CDR3 reads TGTGCCAGCAGCTTCTCGAGGATAGCGGGGCATTCCTACAATGAGCAGTTCTTC. It translates to CASSFSRIAGHSYNEQFF.

The chain couples TRBV7-9 to TRBJ2-7; 8 positions agree with TRBD1. J gave up 6 bases and V 8 bases, and 12 bases lay outside the gene matches. Germline V gene data show CDR1 as SEHNR and CDR2 as FQNEAQ (reference sequence). This CDR3 spans 14 amino acids. In nucleotides, the CDR3 is TGTGCCAGCGGGTTCAGGACAGGGTTTAGCGAGCAGTACTTC. This sequence encodes CASGFRTGFSEQYF.